These 21 T cell receptor beta chains came from one sample sequenced in a study of T cell repertoires in cytomegalovirus infection. A single record per CDR3 protein comes from TCRdb applying MiXCR to the reads. The profile shows more than 140,000 distinct CDR3 sequences, roughly 6% of them singletons. Source material: PBMCs. These receptors were obtained from a human donor in good health (CMV status not recorded). Some clones in this sample may be carry-over from other donors' samples.

In its sample, this clonotype was seen a few times. The CDR3 region has the DNA TGTGCCAGCAGCTTAGAACCGAATCAGCCCCAGCATTTT. Translated: CASSLEPNQPQHF. The chain couples TRBV7-2 to TRBJ1-5, with D unclear. Germline CDR1 and CDR2: SGHTA and FQGNSA. CDR3 size: 13 residues. V lost 1 base and J 4 bases, leaving 5 bases between the germline ends.

This clonotype was observed at least ten times. CDR3 protein: CASSSLAGGATDTQYF. CDR3 coding DNA: TGTGCCAGCAGCTCCTTAGCGGGGGGGGCCACAGATACGCAGTATTTT. The chain is built from TRBV7-2 and TRBJ2-3, with TRBD2 matching over 11 bases. V trimming: 4 bases; J trimming: 2 bases; junction bases outside the gene matches: 5. This CDR3 is 16 amino acids long. CDR1 and CDR2 from the germline V gene are SGHTA and FQGNSA.

This clonotype was recorded at least ten times. This chain uses TRBV15 with TRBJ1-1; 8 bases match TRBD1. Germline V gene data show CDR1 as LNHNV and CDR2 as YYDKDF (reference sequence). The CDR3 has 15 amino acids. J was trimmed by 6 bases and V by 0 bases; bases with no gene match: 6. Written as DNA, the CDR3 is TGTGCCACCAGCAGAGATCGAAGGACAGGGTCTGAAGCTTTCTTT. The encoded protein is CATSRDRRTGSEAFF.

This clonotype was observed at least ten times. The V call is TRBV12-3 or TRBV12-4, the J call TRBJ1-5; D gene uncertain. The CDR3 contains 13 residues. V dropped 3 bases and J dropped 2 bases, with 5 bases sitting between them. CDR3 nucleotides: TGTGCCAGCAGTTTGTTAGGCAATCAGCCCCAGCATTTT. The encoded protein is CASSLLGNQPQHF.

This clonotype was seen ten or more times. The rearrangement links TRBV7-2 to TRBJ1-4, with D uncertain. CDR3 length: 18 residues. V was trimmed by 2 bases and J by 3 bases, leaving 19 bases between them. Germline-derived CDR1 and CDR2 are SGHTA and FQGNSA. The CDR3 nucleotides are TGTGCCAGCAGCTTAAAAGTTAGCAGCACCGCATCTAATGAAAAACTGTTTTTT. This encodes CASSLKVSSTASNEKLFF.

Many counts were recorded for this clonotype. The V call is TRBV18, the J call TRBJ1-6; D gene unclear. CDR3 size: 16 residues. Germline V gene sequence: CDR1 KGHSH, CDR2 LQKENI. The V and J ends lost 3 bases and 0 bases respectively, with 9 bases between them. The CDR3, as DNA: TGTGCCAGCTCACCTACAGCTAGCTCCTATAATTCACCCCTCCACTTT. It encodes CASSPTASSYNSPLHF.

Ten or more counts support this clonotype. The V gene is TRBV2, the J gene TRBJ1-4; D is ambiguous. V was clipped by 4 bases and J by 4 bases, with 10 bases between them. Germline V gives CDR1 SNHLY, CDR2 FYNNEI. This CDR3 contains 14 residues. The CDR3 reads CASSGSRNNEKLFF. Written as DNA, the CDR3 is TGTGCCAGCAGTGGCTCAAGGAATAATGAAAAACTGTTTTTT.

In its sample, this clonotype was seen many times. The rearrangement joins TRBV20-1 to TRBJ2-1, with TRBD2 matching over 10 bases. This CDR3 contains 14 residues. Germline V gene data show CDR1 as DFQATT and CDR2 as SNEGSKA (reference sequence). The CDR3 here is CTLAGANSYNEQFF. CDR3 nucleotides: TGCACCCTAGCGGGGGCGAACTCCTACAATGAGCAGTTCTTC.

This clonotype showed up many times. The genes are TRBV5-4 and TRBJ2-3; 14 positions agree with TRBD2. CDR1 SGHNT and CDR2 YYREEE come from the germline V gene (reference sequence). The CDR3 sequence is 18 residues long. After removal of 2 bases from V and 5 bases from J, the junction contained 10 bases not matched to a gene. The chain's CDR3 is CASSLRTTSGGAEDTQYF. CDR3 nucleotide sequence: TGTGCCAGCAGCTTACGCACGACTAGCGGGGGGGCTGAAGATACGCAGTATTTT.

This clonotype was detected many times. The chain links TRBV6-1 to TRBJ1-5; D remains unclear. The length of the CDR3 is 16 residues. Trimming took 2 bases from V and 3 from J, leaving 14 bases between them. Germline assignment: CDR1 MNHNS and CDR2 SASEGT. The CDR3 reads CASSEWYGDFNQPQHF. For the CDR3, the DNA is TGTGCCAGCAGTGAATGGTACGGCGATTTCAATCAGCCCCAGCATTTT.

This clonotype was picked up many times. This chain links TRBV10-3 with TRBJ2-3; 10 positions match TRBD1. J gave up 0 bases and V 8 bases, and 2 bases lay outside the gene matches. The CDR3 length is 14 residues. Germline V lookup: CDR1 ENHRY, CDR2 SYGVKD. CDR3 nucleotide sequence: TGTGCCATCGGGACAGGGGCGAGCACAGATACGCAGTATTTT. Its protein product is CAIGTGASTDTQYF.

This clonotype was seen at least ten times. The chain employs TRBV12-3 or TRBV12-4 and TRBJ2-7; perhaps TRBD2 as D (6 bases). The CDR3 sequence is 13 residues long. The germline V and J ends were trimmed by 4 bases and 0 bases, with 7 bases remaining between them. The CDR3 DNA follows: TGTGCCAGCAGTTCTAGCGCCTCCTACGAGCAGTACTTC. It specifies CASSSSASYEQYF.

This clonotype was observed at least ten times. The CDR3 nucleotides are TGTGCCATCAGTGACGCCGGGGGATACACAGATACGCAGTATTTT. Its translation is CAISDAGGYTDTQYF. The rearrangement uses TRBV10-3 and TRBJ2-3; tentatively, D is TRBD2 (6 bases). Germline values: CDR1 ENHRY, CDR2 SYGVKD. This CDR3 comprises 15 residues. Trimming took 3 bases from V and 2 from J, leaving 12 bases between them.

This clonotype was seen ten or more times. V usage is TRBV7-2 and J usage is TRBJ1-6; D unresolved. This CDR3 has 15 residues. V was cut by 3 bases and J by 7 bases, with 13 bases left in between. Germline V gives CDR1 SGHTA, CDR2 FQGNSA. CDR3 in DNA: TGTGCCAGCAGCTTGGCCAAGATTTGGAATTCACCCCTCCACTTT. Translating it yields CASSLAKIWNSPLHF. The full variable domain, with the rest looked up from reference TRBV7-2 and TRBJ1-6, is GAGVSQSPSNKVTEKGKDVELRCDPISGHTALYWYRQSLGQGLEFLIYFQGNSAPDKSGLPSDRFSAERTGGSVSTLTIQRTQQEDSAVYLCASSLAKIWNSPLHFGNGTRLTVT.

This clonotype was counted a few times. The chain combines TRBV7-9 with TRBJ1-3; D remains ambiguous. The V end lost 5 bases, the J end lost 0 bases, and 20 bases lay between the germline ends. CDR1 and CDR2 from the germline V gene are SEHNR and FQNEAQ (reference sequence). The CDR3 extends over 18 amino acids. In DNA, the CDR3 is TGTGCCAGCAGCCCTGCCTCCCGACATGGAAACTCTGGAAACACCATATATTTT. Amino acid sequence: CASSPASRHGNSGNTIYF. Looking up the rest from reference TRBV7-9 and TRBJ1-3 gives the full variable domain: DTGVSQNPRHKITKRGQNVTFRCDPISEHNRLYWYRQTLGQGPEFLTYFQNEAQLEKSRLLSDRFSAERPKGSFSTLEIQRTEQGDSAMYLCASSPASRHGNSGNTIYFGEGSWLTVV.

This clonotype was observed at least ten times. At one end, the junction sequence differs from germline, possibly due to a read error. The chain is built from TRBV20-1 and TRBJ2-7; 15 bases line up with TRBD2. Per the germline V gene, CDR1 is DFQATT and CDR2 is SNEGSKA (reference sequence). This CDR3 has 16 residues. As DNA, the CDR3 is TGCAGTGCAAGAGATTCCGGGACTAGCGGGGGGAATGAGCAGTACTTC. Its protein is CSARDSGTSGGNEQYF.

The chain combines TRBV20-1 with TRBJ1-5; 7 positions match TRBD1. The germline gives CDR1 DFQATT, CDR2 SNEGSKA (reference sequence). The CDR3 consists of 15 residues. The V segment lost 0 bases and the J segment 7 bases; nucleotides outside the gene matches: 9. This CDR3 reads CSARDRAGGEQPQHF. In DNA, the CDR3 is TGCAGTGCTAGAGATAGGGCAGGGGGGGAACAGCCCCAGCATTTT.

V and J are TRBV12-3 or TRBV12-4 and TRBJ1-3; D perhaps matches TRBD1 (5 bases). Trimming stripped 4 bases from V and 6 bases from J, with 16 bases between. This CDR3 has 15 residues. Written as DNA, the CDR3 is TGTGCCAGCAGTTCGGCCGGGGGGGGGACAAACACCATATATTTT. It translates to CASSSAGGGTNTIYF.

This clonotype has a count of ten or more. The chain employs TRBV7-2 and TRBJ2-5; D may be TRBD2 (5 bases). Per germline, CDR1 SGHTA and CDR2 FQGNSA. The CDR3 runs to 14 residues. The ends were cut back, 1 base at V and 2 bases at J, with 8 bases in the middle. The CDR3 DNA sequence: TGTGCCAGCAGCTTAGATACGGGGCAAGAGACCCAGTACTTC. Amino acid sequence: CASSLDTGQETQYF.

This clonotype was seen at least ten times. The chain's CDR3 is CASNQRGGTRAGELFF. CDR3 bases: TGTGCCAGTAACCAGCGGGGGGGCACGCGCGCCGGGGAGCTGTTTTTT. The chain uses TRBV19 and TRBJ2-2; TRBD2 matches 10 bases. Per germline, CDR1 LNHDA and CDR2 SQIVND (reference sequence). V was pared by 7 bases and J by 6 bases, with 11 bases of the junction left unmatched. The CDR3 runs to 16 residues.

In this sample, this clonotype turned up many times. The chain employs TRBV4-1 and TRBJ1-1; perhaps TRBD1 as D (6 bases). Germline V gene data show CDR1 as MGHRA and CDR2 as YSYEKL. The CDR3 contains 14 residues. V was cut by 1 base and J by 7 bases, with 13 bases left in between. The CDR3, as DNA: TGCGCCAGCAGCCAAGGAGGGGGGCTGGATGAAGCTTTCTTT. Residues: CASSQGGGLDEAFF.